This TCR beta chain comes out of a study of vaccination and CD4 T cells after COVID-19 (dated by TCRdb to between 2021 and 2023). About the study as a whole: The convalescent cohort comprised six males and four females, including two Hispanic individuals, seven Caucasians, two Asians and one multiracial person. Two doses of either the Pfizer-BioNTech BNT162b2 vaccine (n=8) or the Moderna mRNA-1273 vaccine (n=2) were administered to participants. Post-COVID blood samples from convalescent patients were collected a median of approximately 100 days after diagnosis, with a range of roughly 30 to 170 days. Post-vaccine blood samples were collected a median of approximately 68 days after the second vaccine dose, ranging from about 13 to 241 days. For stimulating the cultures, overlapping spike peptide pools were used, derived from SARS-CoV-2 as well as from the common cold coronaviruses HCoV-NL63, HCoV-OC43 and HCoV-229E. Control cultures received a CEFX viral epitope pool as the positive control, an HIV-1 Nef peptide pool as the negative control, or no peptide. In approximately ten COVID-19 convalescent patients and a few infection-naive healthy vaccine recipients, the spike-specific CD4+ TCR repertoire before mRNA vaccination was compared with the repertoire after mRNA vaccination. An earlier paper using these donors assessed, at the TCR clonotype level, memory CD4+ T cell crossreactivity between SARS-CoV-2 and common cold coronavirus spike proteins. General study outcomes and caveats: The median number of SARS-CoV-2-reactive clonotypes rose from fewer than 25 after infection to 35 to 45 after vaccination, but the change was not significant. Of the vaccine-specific clones in convalescent patients, 304 of 307, or nearly all, reacted only to SARS-CoV-2 spike and did not cross-react with common cold coronaviruses. Among convalescent patients, a median about 90% of the SARS-CoV-2-reactive clones seen after vaccination appeared only after vaccination, which suggests priming specific to the vaccine. Relatively few convalescent patients were included in the study, and early timepoints after natural infection were not analyzed.

Per the germline V gene (reference sequence), DFQATT is the CDR1 and SNEGSKA is the CDR2. Reading from cysteine to phenylalanine, the CDR3 counts 14 amino acids. The retained sequence is limited to the CDR3, 42 bases, with the frame set at the first base. Compared with germline, V lacks 6 bases and J lacks 6 bases; bases without a gene match: 7. Sample treatment or condition, as interpreted from the label and publication: roughly 11-day PBMC culture with coronavirus spike peptide pools or control peptides (ViraFEST assay). CD4+ T cells from unexposed donors were collected before the COVID-19 pandemic (2011-2018). To expand antigen-specific T cells with peptide pools and then pick out the expanded clonotypes through TCR sequencing, the study relied on the ViraFEST assay. Each well held 2.2 million or so PBMCs cultured with around 10 ug/ml peptide pools in IMDM containing around 5% human AB serum and 8 to 10 IU/ml IL-2. On days 3 and 7, half of the culture medium was replaced with fresh IL-2-containing medium. After around 10 days of culture, CD4+ T cells were isolated by negative selection with the EasySep CD4+ T cell isolation kit. As cell numbers permitted, CD4+ T cells from unexposed donors were tested for reactivity to SARS-CoV-2 S and N and to four common cold coronavirus spike pools. Ficoll-Paque Plus gradient centrifugation was used to isolate PBMCs from whole blood, and the isolated PBMCs were then either used fresh or cryopreserved at -140C. In general, triplicate wells were set up for every culture condition. Leukapheresis product for the unexposed donors was bought commercially.

With regard to this clonotype: The clone's antigen remains unknown. Nothing much larger sits one base from this clone, and base qualities are not available.

Libraries were built with PCR. TCR sequencing of DNA from cultured CD4+ T cells used the Oncomine TCR Beta short-read assay at the Johns Hopkins FTIC core. The QIAamp micro DNA kit was used to extract genomic DNA from the cultured CD4+ T cells. Oncomine TCR Beta libraries from cultured CD4+ T cells were pooled with unique dual indexes and sequenced on an Illumina iSeq 100. For the original study's pipeline: Non-productive sequences were removed, and CDR3s that did not start with C, did not end with F or W, or were shorter than 7 amino acids were discarded. Antigen-specific clonotypes were identified using the MANAFEST web application through comparison of peptide-stimulated wells with reference and other culture wells. An FDR below 0.05, an odds ratio above 5, and a productive frequency above 0.1% in at least two of three replicate wells were required for clones to be considered positive. Cross-reactive clonotypes were defined as significantly expanded in both SARS-CoV-2 spike wells and at least one common cold coronavirus spike condition. Using R version 3.6.1, CDR3 homology was evaluated through Levenshtein distances (stringdist) along with unrooted phylogenetic trees (ape). The public reads were reanalyzed by TCRdb: fastp trimming at Q25, MiXCR alignment, in-frame beta chains only. A single entry per CDR3 protein holds the most common genes and DNA from its merged rows. In this record, the V and J calls reflect TCRdb's handling and not the investigators' own analysis. Within this sample are over 9,000 distinct CDR3 sequences, with about 36% of them counted one time only. Clones ranked in the top ten supply roughly 15% of the sample.

The chain is made from TRBV20-1 and TRBJ2-2, with 10 central nucleotides matching TRBD2. Sequencing was carried out using CD4+ T cells from blood, cultured in vitro. The sequence came from a human donor in good health. The CDR3 reads as follows: CSARTSGTSGELFF. The nucleotides read TGCAGTGCCAGAACTAGCGGGACCTCCGGGGAGCTGTTTTTT.